The sequence of this TCR beta chain was determined in a study of blood T cell repertoires in COVID-19. For the study at large: The United States, Italy and Spain were the sources of the acute and convalescent COVID-19 samples. T cells, B-cell-depleted T cells, or PBMCs provided the cDNA or gDNA that served as material.

This clone was seen just once. Profiling relied on immunoSEQ multiplex PCR, and the TCRdb table lists in-frame clones only, not all of them. This sample has approximately 230,000 clones, with approximately 86% found just once. This receptor was taken from an elderly man with acute or convalescent COVID-19. The sample was peripheral blood.

The CDR3 region is CASSPHLAGAGELFF. CDR3 nucleotides: TGTGCCAGCAGCCCGCATCTAGCGGGAGCCGGGGAGCTGTTTTTT. The rearrangement joins TRBV7-9 to TRBJ2-2, with TRBD2 identical over 10 bases. The trim removed 5 bases at V and 6 bases at J, leaving 6 bases unmatched. The germline V gene encodes CDR1 SEHNR and CDR2 FQNEAQ (reference sequence). The CDR3 loop spans 15 amino acids.